These T cell receptor beta chains were read from a single sample in a study of blood T cell repertoires in COVID-19. Profiling relied on immunoSEQ multiplex PCR, and the TCRdb table lists in-frame clones only, not all of them. The sample has 70,000 to 80,000 clones; over 80% are singletons. The sequenced material came from peripheral blood. Source of these receptors: a woman aged 50 to 65 with acute or convalescent COVID-19. CDR3s include the opening cysteine and the closing phenylalanine or tryptophan. A D gene is named only where the DNA matches it firmly. The size field is filled for only some rows; it gives once, few, many or a size class.

TRBJ1-5	once	TRBV6-5	-	TGTGCCAGTGAGGGGGGGGGCGGGCAGCCCCAGCATTTT	CASEGGGGQPQHF
TRBJ1-2	-	TRBV12-3/TRBV12-4	-	TGTGCCAGCAGTCTTGGTACTTGGGGCTACACCTTC	CASSLGTWGYTF
TRBJ1-2	-	TRBV12-3/TRBV12-4	-	TGTGCCAGCAGTTTAAACAGGGACGGCTACACCTTC	CASSLNRDGYTF
TRBJ2-7	-	TRBV5-1	TRBD2	TGCGCCAGCAGCTTGCGTCCAGCGGGAGAGTACGAGCAGTACTTC	CASSLRPAGEYEQYF
TRBJ1-2	-	TRBV7-2	-	TGTGCCAGCAGCACACTATACAGGGTACATGGCTACACCTTC	CASSTLYRVHGYTF
TRBJ2-1	-	TRBV18	TRBD2	TGTGCCAGCTCATCCGCTAGCGGGGGGTGGAATGAGCAGTTCTTC	CASSSASGGWNEQFF
TRBJ2-1	-	TRBV18	-	TGTGCCAGCTCCCTAGACAGAATGAGCTCCTACAATGAGCAGTTCTTC	CASSLDRMSSYNEQFF
TRBJ2-3	once	TRBV7-6	TRBD1	TGTGCCAGCAGCTTGGGGACAGGGTTCCGAGATACGCAGTATTTT	CASSLGTGFRDTQYF
TRBJ1-1	-	TRBV4-1	-	TGCGCCAGCAGCCACACTGCGAGGTTTCCAATGAACACTGAAGCTTTCTTT	CASSHTARFPMNTEAFF
TRBJ2-1	-	TRBV30	-	TGTGCCTGGAGCGCTACAGGGACTACGGGGACCCAGTTCTTC	CAWSATGTTGTQFF
TRBJ2-7	-	TRBV11-3	-	TGTGCCAGCAGCCGAGGAGGGACAGTAGCCTACGAGCAGTACTTC	CASSRGGTVAYEQYF
TRBJ1-1	-	TRBV11-1	-	TGTGCCAGCAAGCGAAGCCGGAACACTGAAGCTTTCTTT	CASKRSRNTEAFF
TRBJ1-4	few	TRBV5-1	-	TGCGCCAGCAGCTTGGCCCTGACACAAGGCGAAAAACTGTTTTTT	CASSLALTQGEKLFF
TRBJ2-1	few	TRBV30	TRBD1	TGTGCCTGGAGAGGAGACAGGGTTGGGCCCTATGGTGAGCAGTTCTTC	CAWRGDRVGPYGEQFF
TRBJ1-2	-	TRBV3-1/TRBV3-2	-	TGTGCCAGCAGCCAAGATCCCAGTTACTATGGCTACACCTTC	CASSQDPSYYGYTF
TRBJ1-6	-	TRBV23-1	TRBD1	TGCGCCAGCAGCAACACAGGGGGCATTTCACCCCTCCACTTT	CASSNTGGISPLHF
TRBJ1-1	-	TRBV19	-	TGTGCCTGCAGAGGGGAGGGGCCCTCGTATTTTGAAGCTTTCTTT	CACRGEGPSYFEAFF
TRBJ2-3	once	TRBV14	TRBD2	TGTGCCAGCAGCCAAGTGGCTAGCGGGGGGGCCCGTAATACGCAGTATTTT	CASSQVASGGARNTQYF
TRBJ2-1	-	TRBV10-2	TRBD2	TGCGCCAGCAGTCTAGCGGGAGGAACCAATGAGCAGTTCTTC	CASSLAGGTNEQFF
TRBJ2-3	-	TRBV2	TRBD2	TGTGCCAGCAGGGGACTAGCGCGCACAGATACGCAGTATTTT	CASRGLARTDTQYF
TRBJ2-5	-	TRBV7-2	TRBD2	TGTGCCAGCAGCTCCAGCCGGGCGGGAGTGGAGACCCAGTACTTC	CASSSSRAGVETQYF
TRBJ2-1	-	TRBV27	-	TGTGCCAGCAATTTTTTAGACTCCTACAATGAGCAGTTCTTC	CASNFLDSYNEQFF
TRBJ2-1	-	TRBV27	TRBD2	TGTGCCAGCAGTCTGCTAGCGGGAGGCTCCTACAATGAGCAGTTCTTC	CASSLLAGGSYNEQFF
TRBJ2-1	-	TRBV28	-	TGTGCCAGCAGTCCCTTTTACAATGAGCAGTTCTTC	CASSPFYNEQFF
TRBJ1-2	-	TRBV7-9	-	TGTGCCAGCAGTTGGGACATCGAGGACCTCTATGGCTACACCTTC	CASSWDIEDLYGYTF
TRBJ2-2	-	TRBV3-1/TRBV3-2	-	TGTGCCAGCAGCCCGTCGGGGAAGGAGCTGTTTTTT	CASSPSGKELFF
TRBJ2-1	-	TRBV7-2	-	TGTGCCAGCAGCTTCTTTAGCGCGGGCAATGAGCAGTTCTTC	CASSFFSAGNEQFF
TRBJ1-1	-	TRBV19	-	TGTGCCAGCCAGGGGCAGGGCCTCTTAACGAACACTGAAGCTTTCTTT	CASQGQGLLTNTEAFF